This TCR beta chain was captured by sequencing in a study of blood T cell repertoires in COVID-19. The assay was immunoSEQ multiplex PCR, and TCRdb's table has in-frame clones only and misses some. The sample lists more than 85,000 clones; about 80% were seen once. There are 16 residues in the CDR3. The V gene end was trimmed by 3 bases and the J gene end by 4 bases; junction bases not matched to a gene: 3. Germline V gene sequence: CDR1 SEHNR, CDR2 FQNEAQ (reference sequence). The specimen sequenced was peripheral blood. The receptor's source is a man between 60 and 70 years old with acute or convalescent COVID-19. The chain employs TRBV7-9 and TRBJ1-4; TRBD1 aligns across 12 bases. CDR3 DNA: TGTGCCAGCAGCTTGGGACAGGGGGCATTTAATGAAAAACTGTTTTTT. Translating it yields CASSLGQGAFNEKLFF.